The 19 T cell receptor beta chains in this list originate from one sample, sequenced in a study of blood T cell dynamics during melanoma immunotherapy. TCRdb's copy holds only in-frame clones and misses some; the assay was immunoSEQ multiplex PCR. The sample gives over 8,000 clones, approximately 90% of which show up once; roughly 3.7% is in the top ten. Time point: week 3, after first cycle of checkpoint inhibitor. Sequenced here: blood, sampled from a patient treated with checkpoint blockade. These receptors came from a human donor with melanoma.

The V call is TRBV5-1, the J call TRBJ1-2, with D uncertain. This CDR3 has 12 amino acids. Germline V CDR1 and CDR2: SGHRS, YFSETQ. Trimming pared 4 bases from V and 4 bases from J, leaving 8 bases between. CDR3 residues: CASSLPGYGYTF. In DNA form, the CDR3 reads TGCGCCAGCAGCCTGCCCGGCTATGGCTACACCTTC. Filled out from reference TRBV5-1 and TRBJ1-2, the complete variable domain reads KAGVTQTPRYLIKTRGQQVTLSCSPISGHRSVSWYQQTPGQGLQFLFEYFSETQRNKGNFPGRFSGRQFSNSRSEMNVSTLELGDSALYLCASSLPGYGYTFGSGTRLTVV.

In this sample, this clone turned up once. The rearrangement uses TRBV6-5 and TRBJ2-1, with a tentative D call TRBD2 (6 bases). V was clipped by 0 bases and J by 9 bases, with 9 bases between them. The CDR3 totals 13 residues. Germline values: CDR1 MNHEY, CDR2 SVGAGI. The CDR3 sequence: CASSYSTSSEQFF. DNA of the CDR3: TGTGCCAGCAGTTACTCTACTAGCAGTGAGCAGTTCTTC.

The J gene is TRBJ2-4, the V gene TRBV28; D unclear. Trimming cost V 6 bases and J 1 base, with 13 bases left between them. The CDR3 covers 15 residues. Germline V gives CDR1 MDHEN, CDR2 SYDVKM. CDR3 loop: CASSPEGYAKNIQYF. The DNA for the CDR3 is TGTGCCAGCAGCCCTGAAGGGTACGCCAAAAACATTCAGTACTTC.

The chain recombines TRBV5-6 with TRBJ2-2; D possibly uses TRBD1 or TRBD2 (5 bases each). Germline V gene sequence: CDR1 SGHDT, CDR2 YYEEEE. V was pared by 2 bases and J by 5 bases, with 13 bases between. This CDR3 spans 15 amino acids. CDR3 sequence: CASSFRRDRTGELFF. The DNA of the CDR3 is TGTGCCAGCAGCTTCCGCCGGGACCGAACCGGGGAGCTGTTTTTT.

The CDR3 region is CASSENSLYGYTF. As DNA, the CDR3 is TGTGCCAGTAGTGAGAACAGTCTCTATGGCTACACCTTC. V usage is TRBV19 and J usage is TRBJ1-2; no reliable D call. Trimming removed 5 bases at V and 4 bases at J, with 11 bases between. This CDR3 has 13 residues. The V gene's germline CDR1 is LNHDA and CDR2 SQIVND (reference sequence).

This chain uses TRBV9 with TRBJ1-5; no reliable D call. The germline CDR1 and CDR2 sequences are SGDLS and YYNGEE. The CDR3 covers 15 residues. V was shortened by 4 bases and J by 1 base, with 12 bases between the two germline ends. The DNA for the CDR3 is TGTGCCAGCAGCCCAGAGGGTGGGAGCAATCAGCCCCAGCATTTT. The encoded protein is CASSPEGGSNQPQHF.

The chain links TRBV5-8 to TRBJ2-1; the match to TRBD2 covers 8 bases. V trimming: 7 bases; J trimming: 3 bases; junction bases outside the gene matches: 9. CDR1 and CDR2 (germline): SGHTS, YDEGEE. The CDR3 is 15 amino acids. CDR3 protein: CASEIRLAYYNEQFF. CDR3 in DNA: TGTGCCAGCGAAATCCGACTAGCGTACTACAATGAGCAGTTCTTC.

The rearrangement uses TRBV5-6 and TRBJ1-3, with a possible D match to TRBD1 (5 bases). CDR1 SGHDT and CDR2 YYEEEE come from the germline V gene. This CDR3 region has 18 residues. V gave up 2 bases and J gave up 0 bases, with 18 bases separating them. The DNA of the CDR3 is TGTGCCAGCAGCTTTCTGGGGCGCACCTACCGCTCTGGAAACACCATATATTTT. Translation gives CASSFLGRTYRSGNTIYF.

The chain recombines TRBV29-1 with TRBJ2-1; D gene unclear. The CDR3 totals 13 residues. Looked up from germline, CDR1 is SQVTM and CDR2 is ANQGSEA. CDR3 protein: CTTLGRSYNEQFF. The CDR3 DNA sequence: TGCACGACCTTAGGCAGGTCCTACAATGAGCAGTTCTTC.

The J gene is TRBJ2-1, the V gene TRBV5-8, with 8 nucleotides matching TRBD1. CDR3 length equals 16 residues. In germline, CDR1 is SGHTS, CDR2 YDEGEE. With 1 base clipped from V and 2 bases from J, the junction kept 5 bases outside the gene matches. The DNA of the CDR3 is TGTGCCAGCAGCTTGCGGCAGGGGGCAACCTACAATGAGCAGTTCTTC. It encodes CASSLRQGATYNEQFF.

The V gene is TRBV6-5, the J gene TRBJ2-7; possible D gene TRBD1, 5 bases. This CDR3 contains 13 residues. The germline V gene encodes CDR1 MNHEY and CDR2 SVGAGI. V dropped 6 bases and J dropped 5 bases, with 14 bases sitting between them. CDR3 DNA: TGTGCCAGCAGAAGGCAGGGTTTAAACGAGCAGTACTTC. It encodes CASRRQGLNEQYF.

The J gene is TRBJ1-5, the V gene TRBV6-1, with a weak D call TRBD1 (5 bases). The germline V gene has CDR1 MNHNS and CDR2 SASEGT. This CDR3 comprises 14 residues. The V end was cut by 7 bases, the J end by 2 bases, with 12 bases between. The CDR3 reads CASNDSGGNQPQHF. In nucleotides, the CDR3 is TGTGCCAGCAACGACAGTGGCGGCAATCAGCCCCAGCATTTT.

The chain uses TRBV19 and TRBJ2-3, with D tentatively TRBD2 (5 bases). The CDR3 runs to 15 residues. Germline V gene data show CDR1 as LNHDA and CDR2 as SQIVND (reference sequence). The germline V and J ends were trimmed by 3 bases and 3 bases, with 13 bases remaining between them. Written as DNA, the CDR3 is TGTGCCAGTAGTATCGGGGAGTTTTGGACAGATACGCAGTATTTT. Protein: CASSIGEFWTDTQYF.

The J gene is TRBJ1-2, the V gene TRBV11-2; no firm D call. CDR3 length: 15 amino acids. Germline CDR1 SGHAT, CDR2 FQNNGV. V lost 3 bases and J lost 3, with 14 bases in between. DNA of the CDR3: TGTGCCAGCAGCTTCCTTATTCCAGAAGACTATGGCTACACCTTC. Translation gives CASSFLIPEDYGYTF. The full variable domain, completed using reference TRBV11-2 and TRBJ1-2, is EAGVAQSPRYKIIEKRQSVAFWCNPISGHATLYWYQQILGQGPKLLIQFQNNGVVDDSQLPKDRFSAERLKGVDSTLKIQPAKLEDSAVYLCASSFLIPEDYGYTFGSGTRLTVV.

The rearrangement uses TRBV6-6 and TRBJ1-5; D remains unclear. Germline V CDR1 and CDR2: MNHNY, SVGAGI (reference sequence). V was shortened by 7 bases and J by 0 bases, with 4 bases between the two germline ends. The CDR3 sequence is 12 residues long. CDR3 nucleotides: TGTGCCAGCACGTTTAGCAATCAGCCCCAGCATTTT. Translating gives CASTFSNQPQHF.

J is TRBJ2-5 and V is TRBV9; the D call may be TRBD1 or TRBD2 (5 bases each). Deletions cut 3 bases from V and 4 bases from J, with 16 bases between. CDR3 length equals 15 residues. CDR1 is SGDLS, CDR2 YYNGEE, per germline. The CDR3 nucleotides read TGTGCCAGCAGCGGCGAGGGACGCTATGGAGAGACCCAGTACTTC. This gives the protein CASSGEGRYGETQYF.

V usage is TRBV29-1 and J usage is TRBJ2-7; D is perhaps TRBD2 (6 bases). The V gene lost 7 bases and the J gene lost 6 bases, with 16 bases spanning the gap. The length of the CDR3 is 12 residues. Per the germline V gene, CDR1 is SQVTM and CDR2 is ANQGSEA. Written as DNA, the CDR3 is TGCAGCGGCGGGGACGGCGGGGTCGAGCAGTACTTC. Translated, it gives CSGGDGGVEQYF.

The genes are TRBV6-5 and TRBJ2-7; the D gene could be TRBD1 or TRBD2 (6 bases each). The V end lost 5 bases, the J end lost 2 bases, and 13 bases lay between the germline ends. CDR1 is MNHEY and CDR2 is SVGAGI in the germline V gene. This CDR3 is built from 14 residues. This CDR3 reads CASSGGGPPYEQYF. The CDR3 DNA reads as TGTGCCAGCAGTGGTGGGGGGCCACCCTACGAGCAGTACTTC.

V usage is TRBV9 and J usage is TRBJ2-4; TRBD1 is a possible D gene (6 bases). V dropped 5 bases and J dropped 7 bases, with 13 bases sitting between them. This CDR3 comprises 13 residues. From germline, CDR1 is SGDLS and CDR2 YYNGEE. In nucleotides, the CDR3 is TGTGCCAGCAGTGAGACAGGCTATAACATTCAGTACTTC. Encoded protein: CASSETGYNIQYF.